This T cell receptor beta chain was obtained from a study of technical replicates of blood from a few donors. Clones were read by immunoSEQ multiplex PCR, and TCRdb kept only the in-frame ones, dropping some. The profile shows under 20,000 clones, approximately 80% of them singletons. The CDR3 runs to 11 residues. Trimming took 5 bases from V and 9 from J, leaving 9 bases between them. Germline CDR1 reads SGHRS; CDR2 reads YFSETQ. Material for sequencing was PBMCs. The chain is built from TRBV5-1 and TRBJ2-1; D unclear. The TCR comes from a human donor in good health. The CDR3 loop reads CASRIAGEQFF. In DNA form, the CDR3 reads TGCGCCAGCAGAATAGCCGGTGAGCAGTTCTTC.